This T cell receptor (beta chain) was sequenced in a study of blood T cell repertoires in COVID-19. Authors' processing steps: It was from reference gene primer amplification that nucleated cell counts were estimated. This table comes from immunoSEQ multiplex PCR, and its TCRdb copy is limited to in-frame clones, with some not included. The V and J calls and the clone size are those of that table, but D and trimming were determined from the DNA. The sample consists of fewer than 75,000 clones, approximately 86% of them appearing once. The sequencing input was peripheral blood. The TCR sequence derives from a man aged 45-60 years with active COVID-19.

This CDR3 reads CASSQSGLAVSYNEQFF. The CDR3 DNA is TGCGCCAGCAGCCAATCGGGACTAGCAGTGTCCTACAATGAGCAGTTCTTC. This chain uses TRBV4-1 with TRBJ2-1, with 9 positions matching TRBD2. The germline gives CDR1 MGHRA, CDR2 YSYEKL. The CDR3 has 17 amino acids. V gave up 2 bases and J gave up 1 base; unmatched junction bases: 6.